Included here is one TCR beta chain sequence, with context. The antigen is not known. The record originates from a study of yellow fever vaccine responses in identical twins. Whole-study findings and limits: Vaccine-induced T cell responses in twins were reportedly observed to appear partly convergent, partly personalized.

From the RT-PCR reads, TCRdb called clonotypes with MiXCR, one entry per CDR3 protein. The repertoire holds about 4,500 distinct CDR3 sequences, with about 85% as singletons. Germline trimming cut 11 bases from V and 2 bases from J; bases unmatched to any gene: 4. CDR3 length: 12 amino acids. Germline CDR1 and CDR2: SGHAT and FQDESV (reference sequence). Sample: T cells from blood (PBMCs), unsorted or a sorted subset (not recorded which), taken before or after yellow fever vaccination (not recorded which). This TCR derives from a woman younger than 30 who received the yellow fever vaccine. The rearrangement links TRBV11-1 to TRBJ2-3; 7 positions match TRBD1. The DNA for the CDR3 is TGTGCCCGGGACAGCCTCACAGATACGCAGTATTTT. Its translation is CARDSLTDTQYF.